This TCR beta chain was retrieved from a study of cytotoxic CD8 clonotypes in ibrutinib-treated CLL. The wider study: There were 11 relapsed/refractory patients and roughly 15 treatment-naive patients, and around 17 were IGHV unmutated. The samples contained 250,000 to 300,000 productive templates on average. They also contained an average of roughly 99,000 productive rearrangements.

Trimming cost V 0 bases and J 6 bases, with 7 bases left between them. Looked up from germline, CDR1 is KGHSH and CDR2 is LQKENI. This CDR3 comprises 13 residues. The table lists this clone with a few counts. This table comes from immunoSEQ multiplex PCR, and its TCRdb copy is limited to in-frame clones, with some not included. Among a few hundred thousand clones listed, 67% were seen once. The authors obtained roughly 2 micrograms of genomic DNA from cryopreserved PBMCs for TCR beta libraries. The sequencing here drew on PBMCs, taken after 36 months of ibrutinib treatment. This chain joins TRBV18 and TRBJ2-3, with D hard to call. The clonotype originates from a human donor with chronic lymphocytic leukemia. CDR3 bases: TGTGCCAGCTCACCACCGGGGTCGGATACGCAGTATTTT. Residues: CASSPPGSDTQYF.